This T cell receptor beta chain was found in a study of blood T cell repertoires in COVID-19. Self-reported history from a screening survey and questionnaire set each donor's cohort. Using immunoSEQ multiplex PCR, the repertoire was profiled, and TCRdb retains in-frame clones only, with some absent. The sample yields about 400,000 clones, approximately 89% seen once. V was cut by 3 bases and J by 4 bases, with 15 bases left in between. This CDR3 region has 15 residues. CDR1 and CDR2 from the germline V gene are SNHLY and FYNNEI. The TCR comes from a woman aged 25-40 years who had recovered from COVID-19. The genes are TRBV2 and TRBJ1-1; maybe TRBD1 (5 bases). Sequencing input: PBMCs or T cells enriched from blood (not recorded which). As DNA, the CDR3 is TGTGCCAGCAGTGATAGTTGGCAGGGAGGCACTGAAGCTTTCTTT. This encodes CASSDSWQGGTEAFF. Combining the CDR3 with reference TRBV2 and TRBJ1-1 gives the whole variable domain EPEVTQTPSHQVTQMGQEVILRCVPISNHLYFYWYRQILGQKVEFLVSFYNNEISEKSEIFDDQFSVERPDGSNFTLKIRSTKLEDSAMYFCASSDSWQGGTEAFFGQGTRLTVV.